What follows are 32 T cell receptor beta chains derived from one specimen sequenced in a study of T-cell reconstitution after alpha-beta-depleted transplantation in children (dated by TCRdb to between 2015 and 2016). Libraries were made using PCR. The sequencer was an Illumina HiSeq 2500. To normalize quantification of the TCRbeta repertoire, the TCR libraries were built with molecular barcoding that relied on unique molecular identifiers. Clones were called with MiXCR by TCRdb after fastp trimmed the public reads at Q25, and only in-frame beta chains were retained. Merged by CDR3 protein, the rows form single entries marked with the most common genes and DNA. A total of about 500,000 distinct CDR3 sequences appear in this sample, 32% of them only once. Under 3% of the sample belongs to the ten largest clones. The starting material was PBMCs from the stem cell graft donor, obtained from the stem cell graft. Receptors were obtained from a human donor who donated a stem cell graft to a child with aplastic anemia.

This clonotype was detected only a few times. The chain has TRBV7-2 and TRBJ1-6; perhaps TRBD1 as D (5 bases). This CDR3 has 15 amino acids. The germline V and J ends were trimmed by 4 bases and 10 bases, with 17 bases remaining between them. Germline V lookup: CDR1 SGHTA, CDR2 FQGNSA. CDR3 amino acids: CASSSGGFVASPLHF. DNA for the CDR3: TGTGCCAGCAGCTCCGGGGGTTTCGTGGCCTCACCCCTCCACTTT.

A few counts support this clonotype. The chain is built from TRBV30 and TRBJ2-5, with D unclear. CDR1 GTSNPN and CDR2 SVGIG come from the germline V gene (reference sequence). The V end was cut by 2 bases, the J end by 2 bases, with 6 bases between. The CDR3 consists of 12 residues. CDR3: CAWSSPQETQYF. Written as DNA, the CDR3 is TGTGCCTGGAGTAGTCCGCAAGAGACCCAGTACTTC.

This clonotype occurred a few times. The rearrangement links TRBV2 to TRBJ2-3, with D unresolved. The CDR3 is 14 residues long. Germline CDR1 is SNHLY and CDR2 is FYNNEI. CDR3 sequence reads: CALEWESSTDTQYF. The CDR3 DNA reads TGTGCGTTAGAGTGGGAATCTAGCACAGATACGCAGTATTTT.

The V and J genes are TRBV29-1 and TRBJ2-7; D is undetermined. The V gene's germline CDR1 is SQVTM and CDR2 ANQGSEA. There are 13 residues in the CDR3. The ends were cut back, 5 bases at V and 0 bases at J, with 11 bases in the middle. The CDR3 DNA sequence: TGCAGCGTTTTATTGGAAAGCTCCTACGAGCAGTACTTC. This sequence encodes CSVLLESSYEQYF.

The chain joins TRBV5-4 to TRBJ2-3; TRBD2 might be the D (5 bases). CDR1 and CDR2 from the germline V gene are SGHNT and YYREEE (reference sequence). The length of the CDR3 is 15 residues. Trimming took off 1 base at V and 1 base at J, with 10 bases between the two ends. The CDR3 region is CASSLPGKGTDTQYF. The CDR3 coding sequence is TGTGCCAGCAGCTTGCCCGGGAAGGGCACAGATACGCAGTATTTT.

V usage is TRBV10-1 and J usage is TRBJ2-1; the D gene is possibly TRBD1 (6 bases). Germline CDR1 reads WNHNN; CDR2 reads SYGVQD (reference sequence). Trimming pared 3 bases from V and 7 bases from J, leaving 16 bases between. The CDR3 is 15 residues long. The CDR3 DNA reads TGCGCCAGCAGTGAAAGTCAGGGGATTAGGAATGAGCAGTTCTTC. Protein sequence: CASSESQGIRNEQFF.

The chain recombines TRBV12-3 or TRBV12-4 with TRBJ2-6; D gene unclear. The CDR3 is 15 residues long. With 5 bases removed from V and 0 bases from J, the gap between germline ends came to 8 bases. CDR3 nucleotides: TGTGCCAGCAGTCTTATTAGCTCTGGGGCCAACGTCCTGACTTTC. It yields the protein CASSLISSGANVLTF.

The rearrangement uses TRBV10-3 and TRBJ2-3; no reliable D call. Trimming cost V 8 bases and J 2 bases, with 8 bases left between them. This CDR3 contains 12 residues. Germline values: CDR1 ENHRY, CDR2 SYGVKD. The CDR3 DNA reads TGTGCCATCCAGGAGAACACAGATACGCAGTATTTT. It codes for CAIQENTDTQYF.

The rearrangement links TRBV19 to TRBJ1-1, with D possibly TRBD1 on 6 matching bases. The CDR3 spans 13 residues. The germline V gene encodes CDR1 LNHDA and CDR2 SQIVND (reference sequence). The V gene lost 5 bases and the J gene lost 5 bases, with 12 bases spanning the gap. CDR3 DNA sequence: TGTGCCAGTAGTGGTACGAGGGGGACTGAAGCTTTCTTT. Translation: CASSGTRGTEAFF.

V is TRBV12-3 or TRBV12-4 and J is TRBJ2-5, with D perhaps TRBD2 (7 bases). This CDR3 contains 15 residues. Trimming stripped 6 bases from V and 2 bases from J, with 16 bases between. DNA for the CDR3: TGTGCCAGCAGGCGTACAGGGACTATGCAAGAGACCCAGTACTTC. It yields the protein CASRRTGTMQETQYF.

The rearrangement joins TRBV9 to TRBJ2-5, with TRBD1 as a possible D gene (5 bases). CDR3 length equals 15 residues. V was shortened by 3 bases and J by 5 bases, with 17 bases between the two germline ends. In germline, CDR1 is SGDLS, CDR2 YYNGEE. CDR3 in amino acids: CASSALSSGIETQYF. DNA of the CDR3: TGTGCCAGCAGCGCCCTCTCCTCAGGGATTGAGACCCAGTACTTC.

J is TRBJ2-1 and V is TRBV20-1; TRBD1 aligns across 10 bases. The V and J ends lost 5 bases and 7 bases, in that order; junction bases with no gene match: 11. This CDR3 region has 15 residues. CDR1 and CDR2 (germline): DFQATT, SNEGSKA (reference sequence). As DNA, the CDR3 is TGCAGTGCTCTAACCGGGACAGGGGTTGTAAATGAGCAGTTCTTC. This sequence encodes CSALTGTGVVNEQFF.

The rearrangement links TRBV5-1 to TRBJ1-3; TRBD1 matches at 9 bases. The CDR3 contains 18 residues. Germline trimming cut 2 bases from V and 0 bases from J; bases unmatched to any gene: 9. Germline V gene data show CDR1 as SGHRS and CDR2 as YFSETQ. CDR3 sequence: CASSFVAGQGTSGNTIYF. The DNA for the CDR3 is TGCGCCAGCAGCTTCGTGGCGGGACAGGGAACCTCTGGAAACACCATATATTTT.

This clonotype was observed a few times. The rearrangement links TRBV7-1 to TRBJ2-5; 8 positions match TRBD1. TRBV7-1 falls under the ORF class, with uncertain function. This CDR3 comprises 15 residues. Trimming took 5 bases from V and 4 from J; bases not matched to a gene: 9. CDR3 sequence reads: CASSPHRGWGETQYF. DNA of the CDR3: TGTGCCAGCAGCCCCCACAGGGGGTGGGGAGAGACCCAGTACTTC.

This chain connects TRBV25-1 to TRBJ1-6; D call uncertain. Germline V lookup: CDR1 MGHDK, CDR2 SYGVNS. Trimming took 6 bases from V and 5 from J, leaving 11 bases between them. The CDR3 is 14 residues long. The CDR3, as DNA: TGTGCCAGCAGGCGGACCGACGATAATTCACCCCTCCACTTT. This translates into CASRRTDDNSPLHF.

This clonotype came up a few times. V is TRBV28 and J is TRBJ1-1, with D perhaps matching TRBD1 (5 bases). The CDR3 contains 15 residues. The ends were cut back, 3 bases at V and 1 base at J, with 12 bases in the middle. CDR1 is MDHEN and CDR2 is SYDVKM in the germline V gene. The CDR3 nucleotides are TGTGCCAGCAGTTTCGTCGGGGCAACGAACACTGAAGCTTTCTTT. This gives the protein CASSFVGATNTEAFF.

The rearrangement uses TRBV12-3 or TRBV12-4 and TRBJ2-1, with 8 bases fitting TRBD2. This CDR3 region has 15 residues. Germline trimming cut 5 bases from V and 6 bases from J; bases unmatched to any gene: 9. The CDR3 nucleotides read TGTGCCAGCAGTCCCGGGGGACTAGGGGGCAATGAGCAGTTCTTC. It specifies CASSPGGLGGNEQFF.

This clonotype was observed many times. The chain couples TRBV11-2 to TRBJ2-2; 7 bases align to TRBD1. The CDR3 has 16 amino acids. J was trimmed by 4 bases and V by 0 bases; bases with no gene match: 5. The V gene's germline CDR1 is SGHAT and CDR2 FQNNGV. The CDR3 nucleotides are TGTGCCAGCAGCTTAGAACCAGGGGGTAGCACCGGGGAGCTGTTTTTT. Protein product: CASSLEPGGSTGELFF.

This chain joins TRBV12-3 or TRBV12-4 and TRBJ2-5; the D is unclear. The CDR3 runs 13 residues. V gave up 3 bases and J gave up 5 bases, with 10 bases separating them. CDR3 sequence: CASSFLRMETQYF. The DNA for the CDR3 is TGTGCCAGCAGTTTCCTCAGGATGGAGACCCAGTACTTC.

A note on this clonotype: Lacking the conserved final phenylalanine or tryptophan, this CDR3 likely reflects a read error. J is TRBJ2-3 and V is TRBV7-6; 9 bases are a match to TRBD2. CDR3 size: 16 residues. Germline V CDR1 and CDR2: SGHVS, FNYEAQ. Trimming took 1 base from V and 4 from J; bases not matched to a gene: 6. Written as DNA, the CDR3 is TGTGCCAGCAGCTTAGAATTGCGGGAGGGATCAGATACGCAGTATTTA. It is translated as CASSLELREGSDTQYL.

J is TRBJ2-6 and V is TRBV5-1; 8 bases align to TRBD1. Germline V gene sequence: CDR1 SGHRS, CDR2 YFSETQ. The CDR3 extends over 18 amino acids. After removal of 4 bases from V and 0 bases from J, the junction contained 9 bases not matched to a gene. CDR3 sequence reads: CASSPRTGSISGANVLTF. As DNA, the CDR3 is TGCGCCAGCAGCCCTAGGACAGGGAGCATCTCTGGGGCCAACGTCCTGACTTTC.

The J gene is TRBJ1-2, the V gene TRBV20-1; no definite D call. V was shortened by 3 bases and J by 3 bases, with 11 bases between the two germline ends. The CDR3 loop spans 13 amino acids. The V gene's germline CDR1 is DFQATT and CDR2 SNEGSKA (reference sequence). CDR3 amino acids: CSAREGQDYGYTF. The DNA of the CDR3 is TGCAGTGCTAGGGAGGGTCAAGACTATGGCTACACCTTC.

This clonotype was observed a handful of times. In nucleotides, the CDR3 is TGCAGTGCTAGAGATCTTCTTAGGGGCCCCCTCACAGGCAGCAATCAGCCCCAGCATTTT. As protein: CSARDLLRGPLTGSNQPQHF. The J gene is TRBJ1-5, the V gene TRBV20-1; possible D gene TRBD1, 5 bases. Germline CDR1 reads DFQATT; CDR2 reads SNEGSKA (reference sequence). The CDR3 has 20 amino acids. The ends were cut back, 0 bases at V and 1 base at J, with 25 bases in the middle.

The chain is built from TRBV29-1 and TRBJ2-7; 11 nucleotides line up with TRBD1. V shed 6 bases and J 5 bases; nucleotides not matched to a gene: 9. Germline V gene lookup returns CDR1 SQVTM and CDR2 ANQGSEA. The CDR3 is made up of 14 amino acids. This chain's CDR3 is CSVSPGQGDHEQYF. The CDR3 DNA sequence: TGCAGCGTCTCCCCGGGACAGGGGGACCACGAGCAGTACTTC.

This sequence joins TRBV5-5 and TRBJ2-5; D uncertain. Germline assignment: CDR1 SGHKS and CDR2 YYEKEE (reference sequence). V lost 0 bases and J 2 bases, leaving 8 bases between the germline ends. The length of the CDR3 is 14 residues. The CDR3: CASSLEWLQETQYF. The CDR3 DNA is TGTGCCAGCAGCTTGGAGTGGCTTCAAGAGACCCAGTACTTC.

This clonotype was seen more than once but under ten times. The CDR3 DNA is TGTGCCAGCAACTCGCAAAAAAGCTACACCTTC. Protein sequence: CASNSQKSYTF. The J gene is TRBJ1-2, the V gene TRBV5-6, with D hard to call. The V end was cut by 6 bases, the J end by 9 bases, with 12 bases between. The CDR3 is 11 amino acids. The V gene's germline CDR1 is SGHDT and CDR2 YYEEEE.

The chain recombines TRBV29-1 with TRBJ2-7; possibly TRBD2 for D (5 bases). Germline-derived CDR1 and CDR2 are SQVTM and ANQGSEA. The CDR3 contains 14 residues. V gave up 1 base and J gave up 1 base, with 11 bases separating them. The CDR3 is CSVEVPDFSYEQYF. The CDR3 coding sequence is TGCAGCGTTGAAGTCCCGGACTTTTCCTACGAGCAGTACTTC.

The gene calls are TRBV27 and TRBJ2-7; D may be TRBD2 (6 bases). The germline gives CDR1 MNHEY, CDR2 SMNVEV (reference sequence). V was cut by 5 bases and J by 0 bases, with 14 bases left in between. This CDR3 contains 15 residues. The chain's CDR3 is CASSLGTPSSYEQYF. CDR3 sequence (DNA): TGTGCCAGCAGTCTAGGGACTCCGAGCTCCTACGAGCAGTACTTC.

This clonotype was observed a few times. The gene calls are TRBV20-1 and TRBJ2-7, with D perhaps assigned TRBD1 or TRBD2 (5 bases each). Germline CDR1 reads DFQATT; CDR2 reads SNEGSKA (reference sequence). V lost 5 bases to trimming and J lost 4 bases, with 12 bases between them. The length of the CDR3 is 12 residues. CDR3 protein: CSAEGKVYEQYF. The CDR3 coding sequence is TGCAGTGCTGAGGGGAAAGTATACGAGCAGTACTTC.

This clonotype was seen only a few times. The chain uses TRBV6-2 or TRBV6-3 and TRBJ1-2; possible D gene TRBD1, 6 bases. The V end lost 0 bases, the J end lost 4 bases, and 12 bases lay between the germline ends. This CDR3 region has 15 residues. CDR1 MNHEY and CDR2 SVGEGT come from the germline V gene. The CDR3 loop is CASSYSGGQSYGYTF. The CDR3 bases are TGTGCCAGCAGTTACTCCGGGGGGCAGAGCTATGGCTACACCTTC.

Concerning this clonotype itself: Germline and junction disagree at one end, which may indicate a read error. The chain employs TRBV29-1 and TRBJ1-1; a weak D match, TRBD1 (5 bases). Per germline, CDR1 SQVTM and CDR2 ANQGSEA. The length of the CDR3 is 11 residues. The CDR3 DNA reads TGCAGCATTGAGGGGCTCACTGAAGCTTTCTTT. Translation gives CSIEGLTEAFF.

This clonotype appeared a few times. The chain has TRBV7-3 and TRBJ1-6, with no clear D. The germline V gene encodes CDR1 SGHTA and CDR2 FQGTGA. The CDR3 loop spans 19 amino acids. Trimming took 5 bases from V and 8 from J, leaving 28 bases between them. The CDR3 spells CASSPPLRILRFMDSPLHF. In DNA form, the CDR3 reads TGTGCCAGCAGCCCCCCTCTTCGGATCCTCCGGTTTATGGATTCACCCCTCCACTTT. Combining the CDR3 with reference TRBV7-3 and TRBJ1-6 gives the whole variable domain GAGVSQTPSNKVTEKGKYVELRCDPISGHTALYWYRQSLGQGPEFLIYFQGTGAADDSGLPNDRFFAVRPEGSVSTLKIQRTERGDSAVYLCASSPPLRILRFMDSPLHFGNGTRLTVT.